This T cell receptor beta chain was identified in a study of blood T cell repertoires in COVID-19. Generated by immunoSEQ multiplex PCR, the TCRdb table keeps only in-frame clones and is missing some. Among about 270,000 clones listed, about 89% were seen once. The CDR3 is 14 residues long. Germline V gene sequence: CDR1 SNHLY, CDR2 FYNNEI. J lost 0 bases, V lost 8 bases, and 5 bases had no gene match. This clonotype was sampled from a man between 40 and 49 years old with active or convalescent COVID-19. The sample taken for sequencing was peripheral blood. The V and J genes are TRBV2 and TRBJ1-2; 8 bases are shared with TRBD1. CDR3 loop: CASQETGANYGYTF. The CDR3 bases are TGTGCCAGCCAGGAGACAGGGGCTAACTATGGCTACACCTTC.